These 5 T cell receptor beta chains share one sample of origin, sequenced in a study of cytomegalovirus exposure and HLA in healthy donors. It was with 60 Vbeta and 13 Jbeta primers that the PCR ran. TCRdb's copy holds only in-frame clones and misses some; the assay was immunoSEQ multiplex PCR. The sample shows roughly 45,000 clones, approximately 47% of them seen only once. Sample: PBMCs. All receptors derive from a man aged 55 to 70 in good health and CMV-seronegative.

The gene calls are TRBV10-3 and TRBJ2-3, with 8 bases lining up with TRBD2. Germline CDR1 is ENHRY and CDR2 is SYGVKD. Trimming removed 6 bases from V and 1 base from J; junction bases left unmatched: 3. The CDR3 spans 14 residues. CDR3 DNA: TGTGCCATCAGAACTAGCGGCCGCACAGATACGCAGTATTTT. This encodes CAIRTSGRTDTQYF.

The chain links TRBV5-1 to TRBJ2-6, with a tentative D call TRBD1 (6 bases). The CDR3 spans 17 residues. CDR1 is SGHRS, CDR2 YFSETQ, per germline. Deletions cut 4 bases from V and 0 bases from J, with 14 bases between. CDR3 sequence (DNA): TGCGCCAGCAGCCCGGGACATGGGAGCTCTGGGGCCAACGTCCTGACTTTC. Translation: CASSPGHGSSGANVLTF. Full variable domain (remainder filled in from reference TRBV5-1 and TRBJ2-6): KAGVTQTPRYLIKTRGQQVTLSCSPISGHRSVSWYQQTPGQGLQFLFEYFSETQRNKGNFPGRFSGRQFSNSRSEMNVSTLELGDSALYLCASSPGHGSSGANVLTFGAGSRLTVL.

The V gene is TRBV4-1, the J gene TRBJ2-1; possible D gene TRBD1, 6 bases. This CDR3 comprises 13 residues. From germline, CDR1 is MGHRA and CDR2 YSYEKL. V was trimmed by 4 bases and J by 6 bases, leaving 10 bases between them. CDR3 amino acids: CASSLQGFNEQFF. CDR3 DNA: TGCGCCAGCAGCCTCCAGGGGTTCAATGAGCAGTTCTTC.

The chain carries TRBV11-2 and TRBJ2-5; TRBD2 matches at 8 bases. The CDR3 sequence is 14 residues long. The ends lost 6 bases at V and 2 bases at J; junction bases unmatched: 5. CDR1 is SGHAT and CDR2 is FQNNGV in the germline V gene. The chain's CDR3 is CASRLSSGQETQYF. CDR3 DNA sequence: TGTGCCAGCAGGCTATCTAGCGGGCAAGAGACCCAGTACTTC.

The chain is built from TRBV30 and TRBJ1-5, with D possibly TRBD1 on 5 matching bases. With 0 bases removed from V and 2 bases from J, the gap between germline ends came to 17 bases. The CDR3 length is 17 residues. Germline V gives CDR1 GTSNPN, CDR2 SVGIG (reference sequence). In DNA, the CDR3 is TGTGCCTGGAGTGTTAGAAGGGGCGCAGGTGGCAATCAGCCCCAGCATTTT. This encodes CAWSVRRGAGGNQPQHF.